Reported below is one T cell receptor beta chain. The antigen remains unidentified. The authors ran a second PCR of about 6 to 11 cycles using a sample-barcoded 5' primer and a J-beta primer mix. All cDNA molecules were each tagged by a template-switch adaptor with 12 random nucleotides. TCRdb redid the calling of the 5' RACE reads with MiXCR, one entry per CDR3 protein. The sample lists hundreds of thousands of distinct CDR3 sequences; under 70% were seen once. Germline assignment: CDR1 SGHRS and CDR2 YFSETQ. CDR3 length: 15 residues. Trimming removed 5 bases from V and 2 bases from J, with 11 bases in between. Whenever a sample was processed, at least 6.5 million PBMCs were isolated. The sample belongs to a study of blood T cells in healthy people across ages. Whole-study findings and limits: Relative to aged donors, long-lived donors carried more naive CD4+ cells and displayed higher diversity. Since the PBMCs were unsorted, naive and antigen-experienced cells could not be conclusively compared.

This receptor was identified in a man between 60 and 75 years old in good health. The sequenced sample consisted of blood. The chain employs TRBV5-1 and TRBJ2-6, with D tentatively TRBD1 (5 bases). The CDR3 region is CASRRQPTGANVLTF. The DNA for the CDR3 is TGCGCCAGCAGGCGACAGCCGACTGGGGCCAACGTCCTGACTTTC.